Following are 17 T cell receptor beta chains from one sample sequenced in a study of cytomegalovirus exposure and HLA in healthy donors. With 60 Vbeta and 13 Jbeta primers, the PCR was carried out. Sequenced by immunoSEQ multiplex PCR; TCRdb stores in-frame clones only, minus some. The sample has about 82,000 clones, 60% to 85% seen once. Sequences were obtained from PBMCs. The origin of the receptors is a male donor in good health and CMV-seropositive.

V gene TRBV23-1 combines with J gene TRBJ2-7, with 7 bases identical to TRBD1. TRBV23-1 is recorded as an ORF, its role being uncertain. V was pared by 0 bases and J by 5 bases, with 16 bases of the junction left unmatched. CDR3 length: 18 amino acids. The CDR3 protein is CASSQSGIRGLVADEQYF. The CDR3 DNA reads as TGCGCCAGCAGTCAATCGGGAATAAGGGGGCTTGTGGCGGACGAGCAGTACTTC.

This chain connects TRBV27 to TRBJ1-1, with D unresolved. Germline lookup yields CDR1 MNHEY and CDR2 SMNVEV (reference sequence). The ends were cut back, 8 bases at V and 8 bases at J, with 12 bases in the middle. The CDR3 spans 11 residues. The CDR3 protein is CASEDGLEAFF. CDR3 DNA: TGTGCCAGCGAAGATGGACTAGAAGCTTTCTTT.

The V call is TRBV6-1, the J call TRBJ2-1; a possible D gene is TRBD2 (5 bases). CDR3 length: 15 residues. Germline CDR1 is MNHNS and CDR2 is SASEGT. Trimming pared 10 bases from V and 7 bases from J, leaving 23 bases between. The chain's CDR3 is CATNLGRVMGNEQFF. DNA of the CDR3: TGTGCCACAAATCTCGGGCGGGTAATGGGGAATGAGCAGTTCTTC.

This clone was found once. V and J are TRBV28 and TRBJ1-2; D not certain. Germline V gene data show CDR1 as MDHEN and CDR2 as SYDVKM. CDR3 length: 15 residues. Trimming pared 6 bases from V and 0 bases from J, leaving 14 bases between. Here the CDR3 reads CASRHGDRANYGYTF. The CDR3 DNA is TGTGCCAGCAGACACGGGGATCGAGCTAACTATGGCTACACCTTC.

This sequence joins TRBV5-1 and TRBJ2-5, with 8 positions matching TRBD1. The end of the DNA aligns better with TRBJ2-7, so the J call may be wrong. CDR1 and CDR2 from the germline V gene are SGHRS and YFSETQ. The CDR3 runs 16 residues. In DNA, the CDR3 is TGCGCCAGCAGCTCCGGGACAGGAGCTAATTGGGACGAGCAGTACTTC. It codes for CASSSGTGANWDEQYF.

The chain joins TRBV28 to TRBJ1-5; 7 nucleotides agree with TRBD1. The CDR3 extends over 13 amino acids. The J segment lost 6 bases and the V segment lost 3 bases, leaving 2 bases of the junction unmatched. Germline V gene sequence: CDR1 MDHEN, CDR2 SYDVKM. The CDR3 region is CASSFAGGQPQHF. CDR3 nucleotide sequence: TGTGCCAGCAGTTTCGCAGGGGGTCAGCCCCAGCATTTT.

This clone was picked up a small number of times. The V gene is TRBV7-7, the J gene TRBJ2-2, with D uncertain. V dropped 2 bases and J dropped 1 base, with 5 bases sitting between them. Germline V gene lookup returns CDR1 SSHAT and CDR2 FNYEAQ (reference sequence). The CDR3 has 14 residues. The CDR3 protein is CASSLTGNTGELFF. DNA for the CDR3: TGTGCCAGCAGCTTAACTGGGAACACCGGGGAGCTGTTTTTT.

The V and J genes are TRBV4-1 and TRBJ2-7; 13 bases line up with TRBD2. V dropped 4 bases and J dropped 2; count of bases not matched to a gene: 8. The CDR3 covers 17 residues. CDR1 is MGHRA, CDR2 YSYEKL, per germline. The CDR3 DNA reads as TGCGCCAGCAGCCTGGCTCCCGGGACTAGCGGGACCTACGAGCAGTACTTC. It yields the protein CASSLAPGTSGTYEQYF.

This chain's CDR3 is CASSFPRDRGVYEQYF. The CDR3 DNA is TGTGCCAGCAGCTTCCCCCGGGACAGGGGGGTCTACGAGCAGTACTTC. This sequence joins TRBV5-8 and TRBJ2-7, with 11 bases aligning to TRBD1. V was pared by 2 bases and J by 3 bases, with 7 bases of the junction left unmatched. The CDR3 loop spans 16 amino acids. Germline V CDR1 and CDR2: SGHTS, YDEGEE.

This sequence joins TRBV7-8 and TRBJ1-4; D gene uncertain. Trimming stripped 5 bases from V and 8 bases from J, with 18 bases between. This CDR3 has 15 amino acids. CDR1 SGHVS and CDR2 FQNEAQ come from the germline V gene. For the CDR3, the DNA is TGTGCCAGCAGCCCCCGACTACCCTTGGCAGAAAAACTGTTTTTT. Amino acids: CASSPRLPLAEKLFF.

The V and J genes are TRBV14 and TRBJ1-2; D unclear. CDR3 length equals 12 residues. Germline V CDR1 and CDR2: SGHDN, FVKESK. The ends were cut back, 4 bases at V and 6 bases at J, with 9 bases in the middle. The CDR3 region has the DNA TGTGCCAGCAGCCGAAGCCAGGATGGCTACACCTTC. This sequence encodes CASSRSQDGYTF.

The V gene is TRBV23-1, the J gene TRBJ2-6, with D possibly matching TRBD2 (6 bases). TRBV23-1 is known as an ORF, though its function is uncertain. The length of the CDR3 is 19 residues. The V end was cut by 4 bases, the J end by 0 bases, with 19 bases between. CDR3 sequence: CASSLRTMGGSSGANVLTF. For the CDR3, the DNA is TGCGCCAGCAGTCTCAGAACGATGGGGGGAAGCTCTGGGGCCAACGTCCTGACTTTC.

V gene TRBV2 combines with J gene TRBJ2-7; possible D gene TRBD1, 6 bases. This CDR3 has 13 amino acids. CDR1 and CDR2 from the germline V gene are SNHLY and FYNNEI. The V gene lost 7 bases and the J gene lost 7 bases, with 17 bases spanning the gap. The CDR3 protein is CASNPQGQGEQYF. For the CDR3, the DNA is TGTGCCAGCAACCCCCAGGGCCAGGGGGAGCAGTACTTC.

This clone was seen just once. V is TRBV6-1 and J is TRBJ2-7, with D unresolved. Germline CDR1 and CDR2: MNHNS and SASEGT. CDR3 length: 15 amino acids. The V end lost 0 bases, the J end lost 3 bases, and 12 bases lay between the germline ends. The CDR3 protein is CASSEAPRHVYEQYF. The CDR3 nucleotides are TGTGCCAGCAGTGAAGCGCCGAGACATGTCTACGAGCAGTACTTC.

The gene calls are TRBV19 and TRBJ1-1; TRBD1 is a possible D gene (6 bases). CDR3 length: 16 residues. Germline-derived CDR1 and CDR2 are LNHDA and SQIVND (reference sequence). Trimming pared 3 bases from V and 1 base from J, leaving 15 bases between. The CDR3 spells CASSIASGTRNTEAFF. The CDR3 coding sequence is TGTGCCAGTAGTATCGCATCGGGGACAAGGAACACTGAAGCTTTCTTT.

The chain recombines TRBV4-3 with TRBJ2-3; D uncertain. The CDR3 runs to 16 residues. Trimming cost V 0 bases and J 5 bases, with 15 bases left between them. The germline gives CDR1 LGHNA, CDR2 YSLEER. CDR3 DNA sequence: TGCGCCAGCAGCCAAGATCTGCGTTGGGCCCAAGATACGCAGTATTTT. Its protein is CASSQDLRWAQDTQYF.

This rearrangement joins TRBV14 to TRBJ2-7; tentatively, D is TRBD1 (5 bases). The CDR3 has 14 residues. Deletions cut 0 bases from V and 6 bases from J, with 12 bases between. Germline V gene lookup returns CDR1 SGHDN and CDR2 FVKESK. The CDR3 loop is CASSQDIRGAEQYF. CDR3 sequence (DNA): TGTGCCAGCAGCCAAGATATAAGGGGCGCCGAGCAGTACTTC.